This note documents a single T cell receptor (beta chain) sequence. Its antigen is not known. These data belong to a study of T-cell memory formation after mild COVID-19. CDR1 is SGHDT and CDR2 is YYEEEE in the germline V gene. The V end was cut by 3 bases, the J end by 3 bases, with 7 bases between. The CDR3 totals 12 residues. Using its own MiXCR run on the 5' RACE reads, TCRdb lists one record per CDR3 protein. The sample records 450,000 to 650,000 distinct CDR3 sequences, about a fifth being singletons. General study points: Second-wave clones peaking on day 37 lacked confirmed SARS-CoV-2 specificity.

Sample: PBMCs or a T cell subset sorted from them (not recorded which). The chain is built from TRBV5-6 and TRBJ2-7; D gene unclear. The receptor's source is an adult woman who had mild COVID-19 (a few samples of this study predate the infection). Cell type and time point are not known. This CDR3 reads CASSSDLYEQYF. The CDR3 coding sequence is TGTGCCAGCAGCTCGGACCTCTACGAGCAGTACTTC.